This T cell receptor (beta chain) originates from a study of shared clonotypes between healthy human individuals. Healthy HIV-negative adults with no recent acute infections or vaccinations were recruited as donors. Sequencing was at deep level. Measured with immunoSEQ multiplex PCR; TCRdb has only the in-frame clones, and not every one. The table lists over a million clones, roughly 98.5% of them singletons, with 0.36% in the top ten. Germline V gene data show CDR1 as KGHSH and CDR2 as LQKENI. This CDR3 comprises 14 residues. Trimming removed 3 bases from V and 4 bases from J, with 9 bases in between.

This receptor was identified in a man aged 25 to 40 in good health. Sequencing used naive CD4+ T cells sorted from blood. The sample's subset: CD45RA+ positively selected. The rearrangement uses TRBV18 and TRBJ1-4, with a tentative D call TRBD1 (5 bases). In DNA form, the CDR3 reads TGTGCCAGCTCACCGACAGTTAATAATGAAAAACTGTTTTTT. This encodes CASSPTVNNEKLFF.